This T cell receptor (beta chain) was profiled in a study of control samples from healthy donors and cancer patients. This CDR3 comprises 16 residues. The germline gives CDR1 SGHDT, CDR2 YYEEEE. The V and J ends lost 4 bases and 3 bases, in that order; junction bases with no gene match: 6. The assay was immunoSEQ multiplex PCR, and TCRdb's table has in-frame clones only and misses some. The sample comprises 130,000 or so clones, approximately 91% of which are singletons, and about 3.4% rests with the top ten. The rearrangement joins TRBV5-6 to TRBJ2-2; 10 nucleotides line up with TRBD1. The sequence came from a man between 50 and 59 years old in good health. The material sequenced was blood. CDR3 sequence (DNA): TGTGCCAGCAGCATGGGGACAGGGGACGACACCGGGGAGCTGTTTTTT. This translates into CASSMGTGDDTGELFF.